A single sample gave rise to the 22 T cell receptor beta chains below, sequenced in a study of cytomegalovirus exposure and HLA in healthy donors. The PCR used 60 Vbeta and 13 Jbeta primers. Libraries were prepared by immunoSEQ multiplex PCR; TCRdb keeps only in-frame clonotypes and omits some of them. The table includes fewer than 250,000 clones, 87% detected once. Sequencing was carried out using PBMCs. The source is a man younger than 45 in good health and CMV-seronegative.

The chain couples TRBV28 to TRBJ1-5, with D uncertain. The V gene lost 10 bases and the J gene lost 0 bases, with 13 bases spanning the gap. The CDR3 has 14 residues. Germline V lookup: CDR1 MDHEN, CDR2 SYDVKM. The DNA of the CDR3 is TGTGCCACCGCGCCCGTGAATAGCAATCAGCCCCAGCATTTT. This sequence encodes CATAPVNSNQPQHF.

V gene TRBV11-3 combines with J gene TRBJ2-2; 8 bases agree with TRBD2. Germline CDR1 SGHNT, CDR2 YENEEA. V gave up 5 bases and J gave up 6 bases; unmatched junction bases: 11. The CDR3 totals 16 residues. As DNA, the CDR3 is TGTGCCAGCAGCAAAGGTCCGGGGGGGCCCGCCGGGGAGCTGTTTTTT. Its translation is CASSKGPGGPAGELFF.

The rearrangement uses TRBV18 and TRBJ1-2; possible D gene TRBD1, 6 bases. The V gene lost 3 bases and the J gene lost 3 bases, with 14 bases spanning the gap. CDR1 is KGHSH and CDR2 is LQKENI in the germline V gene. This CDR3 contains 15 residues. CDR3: CASSPMTRGDYGYTF. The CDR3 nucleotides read TGTGCCAGCTCACCGATGACCAGGGGCGACTATGGCTACACCTTC.

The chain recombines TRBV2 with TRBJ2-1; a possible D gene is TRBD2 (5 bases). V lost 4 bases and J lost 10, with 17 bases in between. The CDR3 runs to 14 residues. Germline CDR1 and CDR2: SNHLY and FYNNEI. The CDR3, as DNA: TGTGCCAGCAGTGGGGCCCGAGGGAAAGAGGAGCAGTTCTTC. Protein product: CASSGARGKEEQFF.

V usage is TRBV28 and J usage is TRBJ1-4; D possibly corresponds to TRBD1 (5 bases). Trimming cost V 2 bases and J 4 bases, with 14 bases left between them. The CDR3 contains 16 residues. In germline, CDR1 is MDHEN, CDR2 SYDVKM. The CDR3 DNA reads TGTGCCAGCAGTTTAAGGAAGGGGCTTAGTAATGAAAAACTGTTTTTT. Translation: CASSLRKGLSNEKLFF.

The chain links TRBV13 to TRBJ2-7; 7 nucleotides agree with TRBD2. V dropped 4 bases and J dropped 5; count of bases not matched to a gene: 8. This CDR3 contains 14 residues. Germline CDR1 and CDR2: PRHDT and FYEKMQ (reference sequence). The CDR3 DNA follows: TGTGCCAGCAGCTCCTCCTCCGGGAGGCACGAGCAGTACTTC. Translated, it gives CASSSSSGRHEQYF.

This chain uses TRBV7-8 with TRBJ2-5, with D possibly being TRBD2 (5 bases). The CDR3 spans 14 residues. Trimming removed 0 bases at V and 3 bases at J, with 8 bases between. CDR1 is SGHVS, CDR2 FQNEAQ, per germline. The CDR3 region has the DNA TGTGCCAGCAGCTTAGCCTTCGGGGAAGAGACCCAGTACTTC. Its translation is CASSLAFGEETQYF.

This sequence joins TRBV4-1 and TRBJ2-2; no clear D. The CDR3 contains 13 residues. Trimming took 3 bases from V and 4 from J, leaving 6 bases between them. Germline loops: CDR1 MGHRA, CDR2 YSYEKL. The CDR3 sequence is CASSQGATGELFF. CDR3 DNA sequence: TGCGCCAGCAGCCAGGGCGCCACCGGGGAGCTGTTTTTT.

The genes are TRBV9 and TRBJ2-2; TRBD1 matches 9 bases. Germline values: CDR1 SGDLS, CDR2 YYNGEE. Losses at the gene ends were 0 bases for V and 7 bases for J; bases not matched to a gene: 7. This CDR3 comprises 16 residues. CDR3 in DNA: TGTGCCAGCAGCGTAGACGGGACAGGGCTGGACGGGGAGCTGTTTTTT. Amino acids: CASSVDGTGLDGELFF.

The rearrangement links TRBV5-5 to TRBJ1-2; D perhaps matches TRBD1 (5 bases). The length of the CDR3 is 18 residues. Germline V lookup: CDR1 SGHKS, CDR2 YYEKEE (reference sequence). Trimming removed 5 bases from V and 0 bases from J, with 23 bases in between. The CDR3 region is CASSFGFGARQANYGYTF. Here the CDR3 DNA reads TGTGCCAGCAGTTTTGGTTTTGGGGCTCGTCAGGCTAACTATGGCTACACCTTC.

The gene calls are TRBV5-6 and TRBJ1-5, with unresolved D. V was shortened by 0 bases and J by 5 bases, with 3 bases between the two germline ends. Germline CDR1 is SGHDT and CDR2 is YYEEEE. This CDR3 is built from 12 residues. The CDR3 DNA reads TGTGCCAGCAGCTTGGTAGATCAGCCCCAGCATTTT. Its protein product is CASSLVDQPQHF.

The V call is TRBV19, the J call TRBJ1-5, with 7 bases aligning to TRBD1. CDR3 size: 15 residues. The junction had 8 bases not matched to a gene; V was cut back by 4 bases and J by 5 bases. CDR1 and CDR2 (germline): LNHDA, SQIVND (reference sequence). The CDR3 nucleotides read TGTGCCAGTAGTAGATTACAGGGGACTGATCAGCCCCAGCATTTT. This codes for CASSRLQGTDQPQHF.

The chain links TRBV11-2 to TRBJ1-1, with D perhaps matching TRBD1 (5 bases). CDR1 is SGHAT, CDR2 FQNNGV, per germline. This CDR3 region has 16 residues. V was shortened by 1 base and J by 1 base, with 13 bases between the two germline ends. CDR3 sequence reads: CASSLVGGLGNTEAFF. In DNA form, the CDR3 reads TGTGCCAGCAGCTTAGTCGGGGGATTAGGGAACACTGAAGCTTTCTTT.

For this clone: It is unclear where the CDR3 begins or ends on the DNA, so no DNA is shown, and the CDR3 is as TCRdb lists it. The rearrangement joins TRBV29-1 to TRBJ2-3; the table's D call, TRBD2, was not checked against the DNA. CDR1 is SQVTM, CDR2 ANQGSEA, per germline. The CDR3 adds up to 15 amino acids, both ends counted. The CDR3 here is CSVFWRLTSTDTQYF.

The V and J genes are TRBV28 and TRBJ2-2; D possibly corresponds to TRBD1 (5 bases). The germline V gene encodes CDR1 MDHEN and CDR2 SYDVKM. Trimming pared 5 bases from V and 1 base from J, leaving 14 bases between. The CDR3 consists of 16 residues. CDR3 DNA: TGTGCCAGCAGTCCCCTGGGGCTGTTGAACACCGGGGAGCTGTTTTTT. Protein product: CASSPLGLLNTGELFF.

CDR3 nucleotides: TGTGCCAGCAGGGACAGATCCTACGAGCAGTACTTC. Translating it yields CASRDRSYEQYF. The J gene is TRBJ2-7, the V gene TRBV27; possible D gene TRBD1, 6 bases. The CDR3 spans 12 residues. The germline V gene has CDR1 MNHEY and CDR2 SMNVEV (reference sequence). Trimming shortened V by 6 bases and J by 1 base, and 7 bases separated the two germline ends.

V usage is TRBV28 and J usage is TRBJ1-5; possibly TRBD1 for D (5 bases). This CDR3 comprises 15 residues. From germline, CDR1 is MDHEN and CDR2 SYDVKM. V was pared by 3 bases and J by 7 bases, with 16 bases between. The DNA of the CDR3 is TGTGCCAGCAGTTTTGGCAGGGCCATGGAGCAGCCCCAGCATTTT. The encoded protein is CASSFGRAMEQPQHF.

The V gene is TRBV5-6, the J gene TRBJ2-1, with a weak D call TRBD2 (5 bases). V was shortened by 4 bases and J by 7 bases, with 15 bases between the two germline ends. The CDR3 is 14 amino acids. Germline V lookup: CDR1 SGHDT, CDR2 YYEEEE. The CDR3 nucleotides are TGTGCCAGCAGCCTAACACAAGCGGTTAATGAGCAGTTCTTC. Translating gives CASSLTQAVNEQFF.

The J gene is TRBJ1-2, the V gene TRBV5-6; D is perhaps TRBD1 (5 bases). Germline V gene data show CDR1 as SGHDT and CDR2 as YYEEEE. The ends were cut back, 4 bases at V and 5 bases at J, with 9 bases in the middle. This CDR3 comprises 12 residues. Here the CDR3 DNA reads TGTGCCAGCAGCGGGGACTCGTATGGCTACACCTTC. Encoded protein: CASSGDSYGYTF.

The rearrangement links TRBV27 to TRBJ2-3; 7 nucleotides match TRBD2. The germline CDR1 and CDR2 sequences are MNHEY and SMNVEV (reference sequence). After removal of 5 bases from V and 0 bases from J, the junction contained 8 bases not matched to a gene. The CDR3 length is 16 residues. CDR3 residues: CASSPIAGLSTDTQYF. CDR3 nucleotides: TGTGCCAGCAGTCCAATAGCGGGCTTGAGCACAGATACGCAGTATTTT.

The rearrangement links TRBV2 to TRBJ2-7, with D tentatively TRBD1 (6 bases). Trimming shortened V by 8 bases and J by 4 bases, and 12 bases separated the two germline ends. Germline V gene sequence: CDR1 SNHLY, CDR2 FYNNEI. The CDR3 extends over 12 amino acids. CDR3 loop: CASFWTDYEQYF. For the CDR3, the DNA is TGTGCCAGCTTTTGGACAGATTACGAGCAGTACTTC.

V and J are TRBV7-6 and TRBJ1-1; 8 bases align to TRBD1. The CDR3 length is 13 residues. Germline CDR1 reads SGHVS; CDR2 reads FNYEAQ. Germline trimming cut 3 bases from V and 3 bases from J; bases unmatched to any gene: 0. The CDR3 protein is CASSFRGHTEAFF. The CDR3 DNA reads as TGTGCCAGCAGCTTCAGGGGGCACACTGAAGCTTTCTTT.